This TCR beta chain is from a study of cytomegalovirus exposure and HLA in healthy donors. Study findings and constraints: More clonal expansion characterized HLA-associated TCR beta chains than equally common others in a later analysis.

PCR used 60 Vbeta primers and 13 Jbeta primers. Clones were read by immunoSEQ multiplex PCR, and TCRdb kept only the in-frame ones, dropping some. The sample comprises hundreds of thousands of clones, about 80% of which are singletons, and 1.5% to 2% rests with the top ten. As to this clone: Its antigen is undetermined.

This clonotype was obtained from a male donor in good health and CMV-seronegative. Sequencing used PBMCs.

The CDR3 spells CASSLDRVYSTDTQYF. Here the CDR3 DNA reads TGTGCCAGCAGCCTCGACAGAGTTTATAGCACAGATACGCAGTATTTT. J is TRBJ2-3 and V is TRBV11-2, with D perhaps matching TRBD1 (5 bases). The CDR3 spans 16 residues. Germline lookup yields CDR1 SGHAT and CDR2 FQNNGV. V was cut by 5 bases and J by 0 bases, with 15 bases left in between.